This T cell receptor (beta chain) was captured in a study of cytomegalovirus exposure and HLA in healthy donors. Germline V CDR1 and CDR2: PRHDT, FYEKMQ (reference sequence). CDR3 length: 14 amino acids. With 5 bases clipped from V and 2 bases from J, the junction kept 5 bases outside the gene matches. Primers for the PCR totalled 60 Vbeta and 13 Jbeta. The data were produced by immunoSEQ multiplex PCR, yet TCRdb's version contains in-frame clones alone and is incomplete. This table has over 150,000 clones, around three quarters appearing once. The sequenced sample consisted of PBMCs. The V call is TRBV13, the J call TRBJ2-7; 8 nucleotides agree with TRBD1. The source is a man aged 35 to 55 in good health and CMV-seronegative. The CDR3 reads CASSNRGEAYEQYF. The DNA for the CDR3 is TGTGCCAGCAGCAACAGGGGGGAGGCCTACGAGCAGTACTTC. Full variable domain (outside the CDR3, taken from reference TRBV13 and TRBJ2-7): AAGVIQSPRHLIKEKRETATLKCYPIPRHDTVYWYQQGPGQDPQFLISFYEKMQSDKGSIPDRFSAQQFSDYHSELNMSSLELGDSALYFCASSNRGEAYEQYFGPGTRLTVT.